This TCR beta chain was sequenced during a study of identical twins. Study-wide points: Low generation-probability sequences were in excess among twin-shared out-of-frame alpha sequences.

TCRdb reprocessed the 5' RACE reads with MiXCR, giving one entry per CDR3 protein. This table has about 210,000 distinct CDR3 sequences, around 9.6% appearing once. In its sample, this clonotype was seen many times. Its antigen is undetermined. The CDR3 has 17 residues. V gave up 2 bases and J gave up 5 bases; unmatched junction bases: 13. Germline V gene lookup returns CDR1 SGHTA and CDR2 FQGNSA. Input material: memory (CD45RO+) T cells sorted from blood. The V gene is TRBV7-2, the J gene TRBJ2-3; 7 bases match TRBD2. The receptor was isolated from a woman aged 18 to 35 in good health. CDR3 bases: TGTGCCAGCAGCTTATCTAGCGGCCTTTCCCGGGGAGATACGCAGTATTTT. Translation: CASSLSSGLSRGDTQYF.